The 18 T cell receptor beta chains below all came from one sample that was sequenced in a study of blood T cell repertoires in COVID-19. Only in-frame clones appear in the TCRdb table, and some are missing; sequencing was by immunoSEQ multiplex PCR. The table has 300,000 to 400,000 clones, approximately 90% seen once; the top ten hold just over 9.5%. The sample consisted of peripheral blood. These TCRs come from a man aged 25-40 years with COVID-19, enrolled during active disease.

V gene TRBV28 combines with J gene TRBJ2-3; 8 bases match TRBD1. The CDR3 contains 13 residues. The trim removed 8 bases at V and 6 bases at J, leaving 7 bases unmatched. In germline, CDR1 is MDHEN, CDR2 SYDVKM. As DNA, the CDR3 is TGTGCCAGCCGCGGACAGGGAATGGATACGCAGTATTTT. It yields the protein CASRGQGMDTQYF. The full variable domain, with the rest looked up from reference TRBV28 and TRBJ2-3, is DVKVTQSSRYLVKRTGEKVFLECVQDMDHENMFWYRQDPGLGLRLIYFSYDVKMKEKGDIPEGYSVSREKKERFSLILESASTNQTSMYLCASRGQGMDTQYFGPGTRLTVL.

The rearrangement links TRBV4-2 to TRBJ2-5, with TRBD1 as a possible D gene (6 bases). The V gene's germline CDR1 is LGHNA and CDR2 YNFKEQ. CDR3 length: 16 residues. V was cut by 3 bases and J by 1 base, with 15 bases left in between. The CDR3: CASSQGQAGIQETQYF. In DNA, the CDR3 is TGTGCCAGCAGCCAGGGACAAGCAGGGATCCAAGAGACCCAGTACTTC.

The rearrangement links TRBV6-5 to TRBJ2-5, with TRBD1 matching over 7 bases. J lost 5 bases, V lost 8 bases, and 11 bases had no gene match. This CDR3 is 14 amino acids long. The germline CDR1 and CDR2 sequences are MNHEY and SVGAGI. The CDR3 region is CASRPRTGGETQYF. The CDR3 DNA sequence: TGTGCCAGCCGACCTCGGACAGGCGGGGAGACCCAGTACTTC.

The chain couples TRBV5-4 to TRBJ2-2; TRBD2 aligns across 9 bases. Trimming cost V 0 bases and J 6 bases; bases outside gene matches: 6. The germline CDR1 and CDR2 sequences are SGHNT and YYREEE (reference sequence). The CDR3 has 16 amino acids. The CDR3 sequence: CASSLGLAGSAGELFF. For the CDR3, the DNA is TGTGCCAGCAGCTTGGGTCTAGCGGGGTCCGCCGGGGAGCTGTTTTTT.

The sample holds many counts of this clone. This chain uses TRBV3-1 (or the pseudogene TRBV3-2) with TRBJ1-2; D gene uncertain. V was pared by 7 bases and J by 4 bases, with 16 bases between. CDR1 LGHDT and CDR2 YNNKEL come from the germline V gene (reference sequence). The CDR3 spans 14 residues. CDR3 residues: CASTTTSRIYGYTF. The DNA of the CDR3 is TGTGCCAGCACCACAACCAGCAGGATCTATGGCTACACCTTC.

This rearrangement joins TRBV13 to TRBJ1-1; D is unresolved. The ends were cut back, 5 bases at V and 3 bases at J, with 13 bases in the middle. The germline gives CDR1 PRHDT, CDR2 FYEKMQ (reference sequence). The CDR3 loop spans 14 amino acids. The CDR3 sequence is CASSKMVQYTEAFF. DNA for the CDR3: TGTGCCAGCAGCAAAATGGTCCAGTACACTGAAGCTTTCTTT. Drawing the rest from reference TRBV13 and TRBJ1-1, the complete variable domain is AAGVIQSPRHLIKEKRETATLKCYPIPRHDTVYWYQQGPGQDPQFLISFYEKMQSDKGSIPDRFSAQQFSDYHSELNMSSLELGDSALYFCASSKMVQYTEAFFGQGTRLTVV.

This clone was detected once. The genes are TRBV19 and TRBJ2-1; tentative D call: TRBD1 (6 bases). The germline V and J ends were trimmed by 5 bases and 8 bases, with 16 bases remaining between them. This CDR3 is built from 14 residues. Germline assignment: CDR1 LNHDA and CDR2 SQIVND (reference sequence). The CDR3 here is CASSEQNRAHEQFF. For the CDR3, the DNA is TGTGCCAGTAGTGAACAAAACAGGGCCCATGAGCAGTTCTTC.

The gene calls are TRBV27 and TRBJ2-1; 11 nucleotides match TRBD2. Germline V gene data show CDR1 as MNHEY and CDR2 as SMNVEV (reference sequence). The V segment lost 8 bases and the J segment 4 bases; nucleotides outside the gene matches: 7. This CDR3 is 15 amino acids long. The CDR3 spells CASLDGTSGYNEQFF. CDR3 coding DNA: TGTGCCAGCCTCGACGGGACTAGCGGATACAATGAGCAGTTCTTC.

The chain has TRBV24-1 and TRBJ1-5, with D tentatively TRBD1 (6 bases). V was cut by 3 bases and J by 0 bases, with 8 bases left in between. CDR1 and CDR2 (germline): KGHDR, SFDVKD. CDR3 length: 15 residues. The CDR3 region is CATSDRTDSNQPQHF. The CDR3, as DNA: TGTGCCACCAGTGATCGGACAGATAGCAATCAGCCCCAGCATTTT.

This chain connects TRBV7-2 to TRBJ2-7; D perhaps matches TRBD2 (6 bases). The germline gives CDR1 SGHTA, CDR2 FQGNSA. This CDR3 contains 15 residues. The V gene lost 5 bases and the J gene lost 2 bases, with 16 bases spanning the gap. For the CDR3, the DNA is TGTGCCAGCAGCCCCAACCGATCGGGGGCCTACGAGCAGTACTTC. Protein product: CASSPNRSGAYEQYF.

This sequence joins TRBV5-1 and TRBJ1-4, with D perhaps TRBD1 (5 bases). Germline V lookup: CDR1 SGHRS, CDR2 YFSETQ. The CDR3 totals 16 residues. V shed 0 bases and J shed 3 bases, with 12 bases lying between them. The CDR3 DNA is TGCGCCAGCAGCTTGGTGGTGGCGGGGCCTAATGAAAAACTGTTTTTT. It encodes CASSLVVAGPNEKLFF.

The rearrangement uses TRBV7-8 and TRBJ1-6; weak D call: TRBD1 (5 bases). Germline V gene sequence: CDR1 SGHVS, CDR2 FQNEAQ. Trimming cost V 3 bases and J 0 bases, with 9 bases left between them. CDR3 length: 16 residues. Here the CDR3 reads CASSFDSRSYNSPLHF. CDR3 DNA: TGTGCCAGCAGCTTCGACAGCCGCTCCTATAATTCACCCCTCCACTTT.

The chain has TRBV7-3 and TRBJ2-6; 10 bases match TRBD1. Germline V gene lookup returns CDR1 SGHTA and CDR2 FQGTGA. The CDR3 sequence is 17 residues long. With 5 bases clipped from V and 0 bases from J, the junction kept 4 bases outside the gene matches. The CDR3 bases are TGTGCCAGCAGCCCCTGGACAGGGGGCTCTGGGGCCAACGTCCTGACTTTC. Residues: CASSPWTGGSGANVLTF.

The chain is built from TRBV5-1 and TRBJ1-4; D ambiguous. The CDR3 consists of 16 residues. The V and J ends lost 4 bases and 0 bases respectively, with 13 bases between them. Germline V gene data show CDR1 as SGHRS and CDR2 as YFSETQ. In DNA form, the CDR3 reads TGCGCCAGCAGCCCCGACACTTTTCCAACTAATGAAAAACTGTTTTTT. It translates to CASSPDTFPTNEKLFF.

CDR3 DNA: TGCGCCAGCAGCTTGGAGCTCACCTGGAGCACTGAAGCTTTCTTT. Translation gives CASSLELTWSTEAFF. The chain joins TRBV5-1 to TRBJ1-1, with D unresolved. This CDR3 is built from 15 residues. Germline CDR1 reads SGHRS; CDR2 reads YFSETQ. Trimming took 0 bases from V and 4 from J, leaving 13 bases between them.

The chain recombines TRBV7-2 with TRBJ1-2; TRBD1 is a possible D gene (5 bases). Between the trimmed V and J ends, which lost 5 bases and 6 bases, there was a span of 16 bases. CDR1 SGHTA and CDR2 FQGNSA come from the germline V gene. CDR3 length: 14 amino acids. Here the CDR3 reads CASSISGMVNGYTF. The CDR3 bases are TGTGCCAGCAGCATCTCAGGGATGGTGAATGGCTACACCTTC.

The rearrangement joins TRBV7-3 to TRBJ2-2, with unresolved D. This CDR3 has 14 residues. The germline CDR1 and CDR2 sequences are SGHTA and FQGTGA. Trimming left V 6 bases short and J 3 bases short, with 11 bases between. CDR3 sequence (DNA): TGTGCCAGCAGAGCAAGCCTGGACACCGGGGAGCTGTTTTTT. This gives the protein CASRASLDTGELFF.

V and J are TRBV5-1 and TRBJ1-3; D not resolved. The CDR3 contains 15 residues. Germline lookup yields CDR1 SGHRS and CDR2 YFSETQ. Trimming removed 4 bases at V and 4 bases at J, with 15 bases between. DNA for the CDR3: TGCGCCAGCAGCCAGATGGCCGGGATCGGAAACACCATATATTTT. Encoded protein: CASSQMAGIGNTIYF.